The clone carrying this TCR beta chain is medium-sized within its sample. A roughly 21-cycle PCR with a constant-region primer and V-primer adapter amplified TCRs. TCRdb re-called the reads with MiXCR, one entry per CDR3 protein. The data hold some 52,000 distinct CDR3 sequences, with around 34% observed a single time. The entry originates in a study of low-dose radiotherapy and immunotherapy resistance in tumors. CDR1 and CDR2 (germline): MNHEY, SVGEGT. This CDR3 comprises 14 residues. V gave up 7 bases and J gave up 0 bases, with 9 bases separating them. The time point was: after trial treatment. Treatment meaning: LDRT plus nivolumab, ipilimumab, low-dose cyclophosphamide and aspirin (RACIN trial).

The input for sequencing was PBMCs, taken after low-dose radiotherapy plus immunotherapy. V is TRBV6-2 or TRBV6-3 and J is TRBJ1-4; D is unclear. This receptor was obtained from a male donor with rectosigmoid adenocarcinoma. Here the CDR3 reads CASNYITTNEKLFF. In DNA form, the CDR3 reads TGTGCCAGCAATTATATTACAACTAATGAAAAACTGTTTTTT.